Shown below are 10 T cell receptor beta chains from a single sample sequenced in a study of blood T cell repertoires in COVID-19. Sequencing was performed with immunoSEQ multiplex PCR; in TCRdb, only in-frame clones are kept and a portion is missing. The sample has 85,000 to 90,000 clones, over 70% seen once; the top ten hold over 0.95%. The sample taken for sequencing was peripheral blood. The source of these receptors is a human donor in a cohort sampled during active COVID-19.

This clone was seen only a few times. The chain carries TRBV11-2 and TRBJ2-2, with D perhaps matching TRBD1 (5 bases). CDR1 and CDR2 from the germline V gene are SGHAT and FQNNGV. Between the trimmed V and J ends, which lost 2 bases and 4 bases, there was a span of 11 bases. The CDR3 sequence is 15 residues long. CDR3: CASSLRGAATGELFF. The DNA of the CDR3 is TGTGCCAGCAGCTTAAGGGGCGCGGCCACCGGGGAGCTGTTTTTT.

The genes are TRBV11-2 and TRBJ2-5; the D gene is possibly TRBD2 (5 bases). V was cut by 5 bases and J by 5 bases, with 15 bases left in between. The CDR3 runs to 14 residues. From germline, CDR1 is SGHAT and CDR2 FQNNGV. CDR3 sequence reads: CASSLANSGETQYF. The DNA of the CDR3 is TGTGCCAGCAGCCTCGCAAATTCGGGGGAGACCCAGTACTTC.

The chain has TRBV3-1 (or the pseudogene TRBV3-2) and TRBJ2-5, with a weak D call TRBD2 (6 bases). CDR1 is LGHDT and CDR2 is YNNKEL in the germline V gene (reference sequence). Trimming left V 4 bases short and J 5 bases short, with 20 bases between. There are 16 residues in the CDR3. CDR3 residues: CASSPQLGRAQETQYF. The CDR3 DNA is TGTGCCAGCAGCCCCCAGCTCGGGAGAGCCCAGGAGACCCAGTACTTC.

This clone was counted a few times. The V call is TRBV6-5, the J call TRBJ2-7; 8 bases map to TRBD2. The CDR3 is 14 residues long. V shed 7 bases and J 2 bases; nucleotides not matched to a gene: 7. Germline V CDR1 and CDR2: MNHEY, SVGAGI. CDR3 sequence (DNA): TGTGCCAGCACCTCTAGCGGGCCCACCTACGAGCAGTACTTC. It specifies CASTSSGPTYEQYF.

This rearrangement joins TRBV7-2 to TRBJ2-1; D is perhaps TRBD2 (6 bases). The CDR3 totals 14 residues. V was cut by 5 bases and J by 6 bases, with 14 bases left in between. In germline, CDR1 is SGHTA, CDR2 FQGNSA. Written as DNA, the CDR3 is TGTGCCAGCAGCCGGACCGGGAGCCGCAATGAGCAGTTCTTC. Translation: CASSRTGSRNEQFF.

The rearrangement uses TRBV27 and TRBJ2-7, with 8 positions matching TRBD1. Per germline, CDR1 MNHEY and CDR2 SMNVEV (reference sequence). Trimming took 4 bases from V and 5 from J; bases not matched to a gene: 13. CDR3 length: 16 amino acids. DNA of the CDR3: TGTGCCAGCAGTTCCCGACAGGGGAGTATTCTAAACGAGCAGTACTTC. Amino acid sequence: CASSSRQGSILNEQYF.

This chain connects TRBV28 to TRBJ2-1; TRBD2 matches 13 bases. J was trimmed by 6 bases and V by 5 bases; bases with no gene match: 7. The length of the CDR3 is 16 residues. CDR1 and CDR2 (germline): MDHEN, SYDVKM. CDR3 in DNA: TGTGCCAGCAGTACCCGGACTAGCGGGAGCCCCAATGAGCAGTTCTTC. It encodes CASSTRTSGSPNEQFF.

This rearrangement joins TRBV28 to TRBJ1-5; the D is unclear. V lost 3 bases and J lost 7, with 7 bases in between. CDR1 and CDR2 (germline): MDHEN, SYDVKM. The CDR3 is 12 residues long. This chain's CDR3 is CASSLAGQPQHF. The CDR3 region has the DNA TGTGCCAGCAGTTTGGCGGGGCAGCCCCAGCATTTT.

This clone has only a few counts. The sample contains more than one DNA sequence encoding this CDR3. The chain uses TRBV6-5 and TRBJ1-3; TRBD1 matches at 8 bases. The trim removed 11 bases at V and 2 bases at J, leaving 11 bases unmatched. Germline CDR1 is MNHEY and CDR2 is SVGAGI. The CDR3 has 15 amino acids. DNA of the CDR3: TGTGCCTCGTTGTCGACAGGGGTGGCTGGAAACACCATATATTTT. It specifies CASLSTGVAGNTIYF.

The chain carries TRBV27 and TRBJ1-1; tentative D call: TRBD1 (5 bases). V lost 6 bases and J 5 bases, leaving 13 bases between the germline ends. The CDR3 runs to 13 residues. From germline, CDR1 is MNHEY and CDR2 SMNVEV (reference sequence). The CDR3 loop reads CASSWGGGTEAFF. CDR3 DNA: TGTGCCAGCAGCTGGGGGGGAGGGACTGAAGCTTTCTTT.